These 11 T cell receptor beta chains were all obtained from the same sample, sequenced in a study of cytomegalovirus exposure and HLA in healthy donors. 60 Vbeta and 13 Jbeta primers were used in PCR. TCRdb keeps only in-frame clones here, not all; method: immunoSEQ multiplex PCR. The table lists 150,000 to 200,000 clones, roughly 79% of them singletons, with 0.9% to 1.1% in the top ten. The sample was PBMCs. The receptors come from a woman in her thirties or forties in good health and CMV-seronegative.

J is TRBJ2-7 and V is TRBV28, with 9 positions matching TRBD1. The J segment lost 2 bases and the V segment lost 8 bases, leaving 7 bases of the junction unmatched. The CDR3 is made up of 14 amino acids. Germline loops: CDR1 MDHEN, CDR2 SYDVKM. CDR3 residues: CASRSGTGTYEQYF. The CDR3 region has the DNA TGTGCCAGCCGTTCGGGGACAGGGACCTACGAGCAGTACTTC.

A single count supports this clone. The chain combines TRBV5-4 with TRBJ2-1; 7 bases agree with TRBD2. This CDR3 has 15 residues. Losses at the gene ends were 4 bases for V and 9 bases for J; bases not matched to a gene: 13. CDR1 and CDR2 from the germline V gene are SGHNT and YYREEE (reference sequence). The CDR3 loop is CASSLSGPLSSEQFF. The CDR3 nucleotides are TGTGCCAGCAGCCTTAGCGGGCCCTTAAGTAGTGAGCAGTTCTTC.

V is TRBV6-6 and J is TRBJ2-7, with D possibly matching TRBD1 (5 bases). The germline V and J ends were trimmed by 2 bases and 9 bases, with 17 bases remaining between them. Germline loops: CDR1 MNHNY, CDR2 SVGAGI (reference sequence). This CDR3 is 14 amino acids long. The CDR3: CASSYGSITQGQYF. In nucleotides, the CDR3 is TGTGCCAGCAGTTACGGATCCATCACTCAGGGGCAGTACTTC.

The chain has TRBV6-5 and TRBJ2-7, with D perhaps TRBD2 (5 bases). The CDR3 has 15 amino acids. The ends were cut back, 0 bases at V and 2 bases at J, with 11 bases in the middle. The V gene's germline CDR1 is MNHEY and CDR2 SVGAGI. The CDR3 is CASSYSRRHAYEQYF. The CDR3 nucleotides read TGTGCCAGCAGTTACTCGAGGAGGCACGCCTACGAGCAGTACTTC.

The DNA of the CDR3 is TGTGCCAGCAGTCCTCCCGGGACTAGCGGTTCTAGCACAGATACGCAGTATTTT. Translation gives CASSPPGTSGSSTDTQYF. This rearrangement joins TRBV5-6 to TRBJ2-3; 11 bases are shared with TRBD2. Germline CDR1 reads SGHDT; CDR2 reads YYEEEE. This CDR3 comprises 18 residues. The ends lost 5 bases at V and 0 bases at J; junction bases unmatched: 11.

This chain connects TRBV7-9 to TRBJ2-6; D remains unclear. The CDR3 is 14 amino acids. Germline CDR1 reads SEHNR; CDR2 reads FQNEAQ (reference sequence). The germline V and J ends were trimmed by 7 bases and 1 base, with 8 bases remaining between them. The chain's CDR3 is CASTQASGANVLTF. The CDR3 bases are TGTGCCAGCACCCAAGCATCTGGGGCCAACGTCCTGACTTTC.

The chain carries TRBV25-1 and TRBJ2-2, with D perhaps matching TRBD1 (6 bases). With 4 bases removed from V and 4 bases from J, the gap between germline ends came to 13 bases. From germline, CDR1 is MGHDK and CDR2 SYGVNS. The CDR3 is 15 amino acids. CDR3 in DNA: TGTGCCAGCAGTGGCTCGACAGGACCCACCGGGGAGCTGTTTTTT. Its protein product is CASSGSTGPTGELFF.

This rearrangement joins TRBV11-2 to TRBJ2-1, with a weak D call TRBD2 (6 bases). Trimming stripped 1 base from V and 0 bases from J, with 10 bases between. Germline CDR1 SGHAT, CDR2 FQNNGV. The CDR3 runs to 16 residues. DNA for the CDR3: TGTGCCAGCAGCTTAGGTGGGGGGAGCTCCTACAATGAGCAGTTCTTC. Amino acids: CASSLGGGSSYNEQFF.

This clone was recorded only once. The chain uses TRBV2 and TRBJ2-3, with TRBD2 identical over 9 bases. The germline CDR1 and CDR2 sequences are SNHLY and FYNNEI. This CDR3 contains 15 residues. With 6 bases clipped from V and 3 bases from J, the junction kept 7 bases outside the gene matches. Written as DNA, the CDR3 is TGTGCCAGCAGGAAGCGGGGGGAACAAACAGATACGCAGTATTTT. Translating gives CASRKRGEQTDTQYF.

The chain is built from TRBV2 and TRBJ2-3; TRBD2 aligns across 7 bases. J lost 2 bases, V lost 8 bases, and 7 bases had no gene match. The CDR3 consists of 14 residues. CDR1 is SNHLY and CDR2 is FYNNEI in the germline V gene. The CDR3 spells CASREAPITDTQYF. The CDR3 DNA is TGTGCCAGCCGGGAGGCTCCAATCACAGATACGCAGTATTTT.

This rearrangement joins TRBV29-1 to TRBJ2-7; a possible D gene is TRBD2 (6 bases). The CDR3 runs to 13 residues. Per germline, CDR1 SQVTM and CDR2 ANQGSEA. V shed 7 bases and J shed 5 bases, with 18 bases lying between them. The DNA for the CDR3 is TGCAGCGCACTTTCGGGACTTATAAACGAGCAGTACTTC. Its translation is CSALSGLINEQYF.